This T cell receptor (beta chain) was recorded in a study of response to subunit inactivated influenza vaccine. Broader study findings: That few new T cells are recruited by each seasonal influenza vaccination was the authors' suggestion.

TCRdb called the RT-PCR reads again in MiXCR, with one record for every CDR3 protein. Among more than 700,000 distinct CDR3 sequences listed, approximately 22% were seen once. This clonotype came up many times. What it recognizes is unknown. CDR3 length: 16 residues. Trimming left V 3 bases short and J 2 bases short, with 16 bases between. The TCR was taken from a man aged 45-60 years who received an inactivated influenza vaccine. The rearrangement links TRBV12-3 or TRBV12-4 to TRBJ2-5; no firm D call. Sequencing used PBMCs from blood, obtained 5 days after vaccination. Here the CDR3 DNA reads TGTGCCAGCAGTTTCAACGGTCTGGGTCCTCAAGAGACCCAGTACTTC. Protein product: CASSFNGLGPQETQYF.